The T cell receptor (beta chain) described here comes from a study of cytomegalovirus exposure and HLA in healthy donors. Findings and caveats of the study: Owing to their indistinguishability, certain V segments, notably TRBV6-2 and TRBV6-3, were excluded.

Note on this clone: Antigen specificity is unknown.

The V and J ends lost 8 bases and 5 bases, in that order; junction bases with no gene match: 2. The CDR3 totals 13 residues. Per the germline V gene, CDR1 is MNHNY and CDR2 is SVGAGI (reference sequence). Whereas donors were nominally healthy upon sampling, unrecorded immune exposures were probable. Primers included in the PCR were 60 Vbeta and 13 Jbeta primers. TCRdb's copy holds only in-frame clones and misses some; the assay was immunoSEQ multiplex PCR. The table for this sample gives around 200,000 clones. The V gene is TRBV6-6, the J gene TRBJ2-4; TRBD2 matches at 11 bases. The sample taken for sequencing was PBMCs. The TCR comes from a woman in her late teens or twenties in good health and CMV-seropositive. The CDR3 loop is CASELAGENIQYF. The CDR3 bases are TGTGCCAGCGAACTAGCGGGGGAAAACATTCAGTACTTC.